This T cell receptor (beta chain) was captured in a study of T cells after yellow fever vaccination (dated by TCRdb to the late 2010s). In terms of the full investigation: The SMART-Seq v4 Ultra Low Input RNA kit was used to prepare libraries from fractions with low cell numbers. Two healthy male donors made up the cohort, one aged 18 to 30 years and the other aged 30 to 40 years. To track T-cell clones before and after primary and booster YFV17D yellow fever vaccination, bulk TCR alpha and beta repertoires were sequenced longitudinally. Blood samples were taken at several timepoints before and after primary and secondary immunization, and bulk PBMC replicates and cell subsets were isolated.

In the case of this clonotype: What antigen it recognizes has not been identified. One base away there is no much larger clone; base qualities are not given.

The run used an Illumina NovaSeq 6000. TCR cDNA was synthesized by 5'RACE template switching, which introduced a universal primer site and unique molecular identifiers. cDNA synthesis was primed from both the TCR alpha and TCR beta constant segments. Library amplification involved two PCR steps, and the second step added sample barcodes and sequencing adapters. Libraries were sequenced on Illumina HiSeq 2500 (2x100 bp) or NovaSeq (2x150 bp). Turning to the authors' computational methods: Reads were demultiplexed and collapsed into UMI consensus sequences with MIGEC, and V(D)J alignment was performed with MiXCR. Vaccine-responding clonotypes were identified with edgeR using replicate PBMC samples, with FDR below 0.01 and a log2 fold change above 5 up to day 15 being required. CD4 or CD8 identity was assigned to each bulk clonotype according to whether the clonotype was present at higher abundance in the sequenced CD4 repertoire or the sequenced CD8 repertoire. TCRdb handled the public reads itself, with Q25 trimming in fastp and clone calling in MiXCR, and kept productive beta chains. Each entry merges the rows of one CDR3 protein and shows their most common DNA and genes. The V and J calls follow TCRdb's processing rather than the paper's. Within this sample are about 340,000 distinct CDR3 sequences, with under 15% of them counted one time only. Clones ranked in the top ten supply 2.5% to 4% of the sample.

The full study reports these points: Computational filtering was needed because FACS-sorted repertoires could contain abundant contaminating clonotypes from the bulk population. Only two donors were included in the study, so the extent to which the findings can be generalized is limited. Compared with the primary T-cell response, the secondary T-cell response was weaker but faster, peaking on day 5 rather than day 15. A small share of clonotypes was detected in both CD4 and CD8 compartments, with the overlap likely arising from convergent recombination. After the booster, most of the clones that had expanded following primary vaccination were detected again (roughly 97% of CD4 and around 88% of CD8), which suggests that memory was broadly maintained.

Read against the paper, the sample's treatment or condition label means: live attenuated yellow fever vaccine strain. PBMCs were isolated from peripheral blood using a standard Ficoll-Paque protocol. CD4 and CD8 T-cell fractions were isolated with Dynabeads CD4 and CD8 positive selection kits. TriZol was used to extract RNA from bulk PBMCs, CD4 and CD8 fractions, and dextramer-positive and dextramer-negative fractions. The sample consisted of CD4+ T cells sorted from PBMCs, taken 15 days after the yellow fever booster vaccination. The sequence came from a young man who received the YFV17D yellow fever vaccine.

The CDR3 reads as follows: CASSQQDRDYNEQFF. The DNA sequence is as follows: TGTGCCAGCAGCCAACAAGACCGGGACTACAATGAGCAGTTCTTC. The chain is made from TRBV3-1 and TRBJ2-1, with TRBD2 tentatively as D gene (5 bases match). Inclusive of the bounding cysteine and phenylalanine, the CDR3 is 15 residues long. The DNA shown is the 45-base CDR3, in frame from base 1. CDR1 and CDR2, looked up from the germline V gene (reference sequence), are LGHDT and YNNKEL. V is clipped by 2 bases and J by 3 bases, and the sequence between their germline boundaries is 11 bases long.